Listed here are 17 T cell receptor beta chains from one sample, sequenced in a study of early T cells in non-severe SARS-CoV-2 infection. TCRdb passed the 5' RACE reads through MiXCR, listing each CDR3 protein once. The data hold 84,000 or so distinct CDR3 sequences, with about 12% observed a single time. The sequenced sample was whole blood. These receptors came from an adult who was a healthcare worker with PCR-confirmed SARS-CoV-2 infection or an uninfected control (not recorded which).

Worth noting for this clonotype: This may be a read error, as it is one base from a much larger clone. This sequence joins TRBV11-1 and TRBJ2-3, with unresolved D. The J call is in doubt because the DNA end fits TRBJ1-5 better. Germline V CDR1 and CDR2: SGHAT, FQDESV (reference sequence). The CDR3 extends over 16 amino acids. Written as DNA, the CDR3 is TGTGCCAGCAGAAACCTAGCGGGAGCTCCCACAGATACGCAGCATTTT. This translates into CASRNLAGAPTDTQHF.

This clonotype showed up just a few times. This chain connects TRBV7-2 to TRBJ2-1; the D is unclear. The CDR3 covers 14 residues. The V and J ends lost 0 bases and 4 bases respectively, with 7 bases between them. The germline V gene encodes CDR1 SGHTA and CDR2 FQGNSA. CDR3 bases: TGTGCCAGCAGCTTAGCAGGGCAGTACAATGAGCAGTTCTTC. Its translation: CASSLAGQYNEQFF.

Many counts were recorded for this clonotype. This sequence joins TRBV10-2 and TRBJ2-3; a possible D gene is TRBD2 (6 bases). V was clipped by 0 bases and J by 6 bases, with 16 bases between them. CDR3 length: 16 residues. Germline V gives CDR1 WSHSY, CDR2 SAAADI. The CDR3 loop reads CASSESLAGSQDTQYF. CDR3 nucleotides: TGCGCCAGCAGTGAGTCCCTGGCGGGGTCACAGGATACGCAGTATTTT.

This clonotype was picked up a small number of times. V gene TRBV9 combines with J gene TRBJ2-1; the match to TRBD1 covers 8 bases. The germline gives CDR1 SGDLS, CDR2 YYNGEE. The CDR3 sequence is 14 residues long. Trimming cost V 4 bases and J 7 bases; bases outside gene matches: 7. The CDR3 here is CASSLQGAKNEQFF. The CDR3 DNA reads TGTGCCAGCAGCCTCCAGGGGGCGAAGAATGAGCAGTTCTTC.

The rearrangement links TRBV29-1 to TRBJ2-5; D uncertain. With 4 bases removed from V and 3 bases from J, the gap between germline ends came to 9 bases. The germline V gene has CDR1 SQVTM and CDR2 ANQGSEA. The CDR3 extends over 12 amino acids. The CDR3 is CSVVGTKETQYF. CDR3 nucleotides: TGCAGCGTTGTCGGTACCAAAGAGACCCAGTACTTC.

This clonotype was seen many times. The CDR3 sequence is CAWTRAENTEAFF. The CDR3 DNA is TGTGCCTGGACTAGGGCAGAGAACACTGAAGCTTTCTTT. J is TRBJ1-1 and V is TRBV30; D gene unclear. CDR1 is GTSNPN and CDR2 is SVGIG in the germline V gene (reference sequence). This CDR3 region has 13 residues. Trimming shortened V by 4 bases and J by 1 base, and 10 bases separated the two germline ends.

This clonotype occurred many times. The rearrangement uses TRBV29-1 and TRBJ1-1; no clear D gene. Trimming took 1 base from V and 10 from J, leaving 13 bases between them. Germline CDR1 and CDR2: SQVTM and ANQGSEA. There are 12 residues in the CDR3. CDR3 loop: CSVEVTPGGAFF. The CDR3 DNA follows: TGCAGCGTTGAAGTAACTCCGGGAGGAGCTTTCTTT.

This clonotype has more than one count but fewer than ten. The rearrangement uses TRBV6-5 and TRBJ2-7, with no clear D. Germline values: CDR1 MNHEY, CDR2 SVGAGI. Between the trimmed V and J ends, which lost 0 bases and 0 bases, there was a span of 9 bases. The CDR3 is made up of 15 amino acids. CDR3 sequence reads: CASSYSERTSYEQYF. DNA of the CDR3: TGTGCCAGCAGTTACTCGGAACGGACCTCCTACGAGCAGTACTTC.

V is TRBV10-3 and J is TRBJ2-1, with 14 bases lining up with TRBD2. V was pared by 4 bases and J by 7 bases, with 9 bases of the junction left unmatched. In germline, CDR1 is ENHRY, CDR2 SYGVKD. The CDR3 loop spans 17 amino acids. For the CDR3, the DNA is TGTGCCATCAGTGCAGCCTCCGGGACTAGCGGGAGTAATGAGCAGTTCTTC. Residues: CAISAASGTSGSNEQFF.

This clonotype was observed a few times. Here the CDR3 reads CASSFASGGLVSEQYF. CDR3 nucleotide sequence: TGTGCCAGCAGCTTTGCTAGCGGGGGGCTAGTTTCTGAGCAGTACTTC. This sequence joins TRBV5-6 and TRBJ2-7; 11 bases are a match to TRBD2. The CDR3 length is 16 residues. Per the germline V gene, CDR1 is SGHDT and CDR2 is YYEEEE. J gave up 7 bases and V 2 bases, and 11 bases lay outside the gene matches.

This clonotype was observed a few times. CDR3 region: CASRLAGYNEQFF. The CDR3 nucleotides read TGCGCCAGCAGACTAGCGGGGTACAATGAGCAGTTCTTC. The rearrangement links TRBV5-1 to TRBJ2-1; 10 bases line up with TRBD2. V was clipped by 5 bases and J by 4 bases; unmatched bases: 0. Germline lookup yields CDR1 SGHRS and CDR2 YFSETQ. This CDR3 spans 13 amino acids.

This clonotype was seen many times. This chain links TRBV9 with TRBJ2-3; tentative D call: TRBD2 (5 bases). CDR3 length equals 13 residues. V lost 3 bases, J lost 4 bases, and 9 bases lay in between. Per germline, CDR1 SGDLS and CDR2 YYNGEE. CDR3 residues: CASSEGLSDTQYF. CDR3 sequence (DNA): TGTGCCAGCAGCGAAGGACTCTCAGATACGCAGTATTTT. The whole variable domain, filled in from reference TRBV9 and TRBJ2-3, reads DSGVTQTPKHLITATGQRVTLRCSPRSGDLSVYWYQQSLDQGLQFLIQYYNGEERAKGNILERFSAQQFPDLHSELNLSSLELGDSALYFCASSEGLSDTQYFGPGTRLTVL.

This clonotype was seen a handful of times. V gene TRBV5-4 combines with J gene TRBJ2-1; 11 bases fit TRBD1. Germline loops: CDR1 SGHNT, CDR2 YYREEE (reference sequence). V gave up 0 bases and J gave up 8 bases; unmatched junction bases: 10. CDR3 length: 17 amino acids. The CDR3 DNA follows: TGTGCCAGCAGCTTGGAGGGACAGGGGGAGTCTGGGGATGAGCAGTTCTTC. As protein: CASSLEGQGESGDEQFF.

The chain is built from TRBV5-4 and TRBJ1-6; D is ambiguous. Germline CDR1 is SGHNT and CDR2 is YYREEE (reference sequence). The germline V and J ends were trimmed by 0 bases and 8 bases, with 9 bases remaining between them. CDR3 length: 14 residues. Here the CDR3 DNA reads TGTGCCAGCAGCTTGGAACGGGCAGATTCACCCCTCCACTTT. Translating gives CASSLERADSPLHF.

J is TRBJ1-2 and V is TRBV5-4; D call uncertain. CDR3 length equals 15 residues. V dropped 4 bases and J dropped 5 bases, with 18 bases sitting between them. Germline V gives CDR1 SGHNT, CDR2 YYREEE (reference sequence). The CDR3 nucleotides read TGTGCCAGCAGCCCGGGTGCAACGCAGCATTATGGCTACACCTTC. It translates to CASSPGATQHYGYTF.

The gene calls are TRBV30 and TRBJ2-7, with D unclear. The V and J ends lost 4 bases and 2 bases respectively, with 15 bases between them. Germline loops: CDR1 GTSNPN, CDR2 SVGIG (reference sequence). The CDR3 spans 14 residues. CDR3 region: CAWKGTSGPYEQYF. The CDR3 DNA reads as TGTGCCTGGAAGGGTACTTCGGGTCCCTACGAGCAGTACTTC. The entire variable domain, with the rest obtained from reference TRBV30 and TRBJ2-7, is as follows: SQTIHQWPATLVQPVGSPLSLECTVEGTSNPNLYWYRQAAGRGLQLLFYSVGIGQISSEVPQNLSASRPQDRQFILSSKKLLLSDSGFYLCAWKGTSGPYEQYFGPGTRLTVT.

This clonotype appeared a few times. This chain uses TRBV12-3 or TRBV12-4 with TRBJ1-2; no reliable D call. The CDR3 has 13 amino acids. V lost 6 bases to trimming and J lost 4 bases, with 12 bases between them. This chain's CDR3 is CASSFNGLYGYTF. CDR3 DNA: TGTGCCAGCAGCTTCAACGGGCTCTATGGCTACACCTTC.